This T cell receptor beta chain was obtained from a study of CD8+CD57+ T cells in acquired aplastic anemia. This clonotype turned up a few times. The TCR beta profiling, which covered VDJ combination and CDR3 sequence, was carried out using genomic DNA as the template. TCRdb re-analysed the reads in MiXCR, keeping a single row per CDR3 protein. The repertoire includes roughly 500,000 distinct CDR3 sequences, approximately 33% of them detected once, and 0.75% to 0.95% sits in the top ten. All patients picked for sequencing had shown, by flow cytometry, an expansion of CD8+CD57+ cells. CDR3 length equals 15 residues. With 0 bases clipped from V and 7 bases from J, the junction kept 8 bases outside the gene matches. CDR1 is SGHRS, CDR2 YFSETQ, per germline.

The rearrangement joins TRBV5-1 to TRBJ2-3; 7 bases fit TRBD1. Sequencing was carried out using sorted CD4+, CD8+, or CD8+CD57+ T cells (not recorded which) from PBMCs. The TCR comes from a human donor with aplastic anemia. As DNA, the CDR3 is TGCGCCAGCAGCTTGGGGCTCGGGACAGCAAATACGCAGTATTTT. This translates into CASSLGLGTANTQYF.